The clone carrying this T cell receptor beta chain was counted many times. This CDR3 has 13 amino acids. Trimming shortened V by 7 bases and J by 5 bases, and 12 bases separated the two germline ends. Germline CDR1 is MNHEY and CDR2 is SMNVEV (reference sequence). This sample was included in a study of T-cell reconstitution after alpha-beta-depleted transplantation in children. Preparing the TCRbeta library involved the use of unique molecular identifiers. TCRdb independently ran MiXCR on the PCR reads; one entry per CDR3 protein. Among fewer than 130,000 distinct CDR3 sequences listed, about 9.4% were seen once.

The TCR originated in a human donor who donated a stem cell graft to a child with acute lymphoblastic leukemia. The chain has TRBV27 and TRBJ2-1; D is uncertain. The sequencing here drew on PBMCs from the stem cell graft donor, taken from the stem cell graft. CDR3 DNA sequence: TGTGCCAGCACTCGACCGCAGAACAATGAGCAGTTCTTC. Its protein is CASTRPQNNEQFF.